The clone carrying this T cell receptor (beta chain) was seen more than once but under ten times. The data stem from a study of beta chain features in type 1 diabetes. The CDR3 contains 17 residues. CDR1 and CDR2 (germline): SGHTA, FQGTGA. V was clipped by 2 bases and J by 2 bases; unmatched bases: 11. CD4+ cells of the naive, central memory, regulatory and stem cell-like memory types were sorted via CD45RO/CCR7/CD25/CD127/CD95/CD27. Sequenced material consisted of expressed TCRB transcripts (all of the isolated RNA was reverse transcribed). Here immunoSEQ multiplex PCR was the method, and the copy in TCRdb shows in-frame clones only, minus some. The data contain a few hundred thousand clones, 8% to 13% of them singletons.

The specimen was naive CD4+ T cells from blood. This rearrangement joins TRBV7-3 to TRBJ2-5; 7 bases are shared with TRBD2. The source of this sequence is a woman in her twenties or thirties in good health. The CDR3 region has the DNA TGTGCCAGCAGCTTATCACGGGGGAGGGGTGAGCAAGAGACCCAGTACTTC. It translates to CASSLSRGRGEQETQYF.